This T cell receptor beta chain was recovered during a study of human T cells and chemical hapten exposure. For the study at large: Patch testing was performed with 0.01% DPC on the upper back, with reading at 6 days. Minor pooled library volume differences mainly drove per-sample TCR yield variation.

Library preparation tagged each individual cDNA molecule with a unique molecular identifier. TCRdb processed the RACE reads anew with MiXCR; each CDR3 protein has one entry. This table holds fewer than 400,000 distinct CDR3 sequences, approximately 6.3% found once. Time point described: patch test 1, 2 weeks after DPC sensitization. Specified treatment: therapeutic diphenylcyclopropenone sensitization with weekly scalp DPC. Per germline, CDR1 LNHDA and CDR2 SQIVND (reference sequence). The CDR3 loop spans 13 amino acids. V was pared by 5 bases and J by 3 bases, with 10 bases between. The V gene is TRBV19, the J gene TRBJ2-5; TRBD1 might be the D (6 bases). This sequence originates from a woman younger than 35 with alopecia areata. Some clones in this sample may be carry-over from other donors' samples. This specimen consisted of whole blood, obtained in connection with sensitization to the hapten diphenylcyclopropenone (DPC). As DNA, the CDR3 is TGTGCCAGTAGTGACAGGAGGAAAGAGACCCAGTACTTC. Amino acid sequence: CASSDRRKETQYF.